These T cell receptor beta chains were read from a single sample in a study of blood T cell repertoires in COVID-19. Generated by immunoSEQ multiplex PCR, the TCRdb table keeps only in-frame clones and is missing some. Altogether 260,000 or so clones are present, around four fifths being singletons, with the ten largest covering about 3.8%. Sequences were obtained from PBMCs or T cells enriched from blood (not recorded which). The source is a woman in her thirties or forties who had been exposed to COVID-19. The CDR3 runs from the conserved cysteine through the conserved F or W. Each record gives: V gene, D gene, J gene, CDR3 protein. The D gene is left open where the match is weak.

>TRBV9|NA|TRBJ2-3
CASSVTENTDTQYF
>TRBV6-2/TRBV6-3|NA|TRBJ1-2
CASSPGIDGYTF
>TRBV7-9|NA|TRBJ1-6
CASSSRGGNNSPLHF
>TRBV2|TRBD1|TRBJ1-4
CASSEALVGQDGEKLFF
>TRBV19|TRBD1|TRBJ1-2
CASRAGQAGTGYTF
>TRBV6-5|NA|TRBJ1-5
CASGGRQPQHF
>TRBV15|NA|TRBJ2-7
CATSRDRGREQYF
>TRBV27|NA|TRBJ1-6
CASSLKDPGRGSPLHF
>TRBV19|NA|TRBJ1-2
CASSEQAGLNYGYTF
>TRBV19|TRBD1|TRBJ1-1
CASSIRQGNTEAFF
>TRBV19|NA|TRBJ2-7
CASSIQGSEQYF
>TRBV6-5|TRBD1|TRBJ2-2
CASSYPRTGNLGELFF
>TRBV5-1|NA|TRBJ1-1
CASSLTGELVTTEAFF
>TRBV18|NA|TRBJ2-2
CASSPGTDFTGELFF
>TRBV5-1|NA|TRBJ1-1
CASRHSTGGGEAFF
>TRBV18|NA|TRBJ2-5
CASSPLIGVHQETQYF
>TRBV19|NA|TRBJ2-2
CASSQATGAGELFF
>TRBV6-1|TRBD1|TRBJ1-1
CASSEQGGTEAFF
>TRBV6-5|NA|TRBJ1-2
CASAGWASNYGYTF
>TRBV2|NA|TRBJ1-6
CASTPSAENSPLHF
>TRBV7-3|TRBD1|TRBJ1-2
CASSLVRGHGYTF
>TRBV9|TRBD1|TRBJ1-3
CASSVGTGRVGNTIYF
>TRBV9|TRBD1|TRBJ2-2
CASSKGQVSNTGELFF
>TRBV14|TRBD1|TRBJ1-1
CASSLQGYTEAFF
>TRBV28|NA|TRBJ1-3
CASSLGRVTGNTIYF
>TRBV4-2|NA|TRBJ2-5
CASSQDGLGGALAETQYF
>TRBV12-5|TRBD1|TRBJ1-5
CASGRDSNQPQHF
>TRBV20-1|NA|TRBJ2-3
CSASLSGSDTQYF
>TRBV11-2|TRBD1|TRBJ2-2
CASSQDRQGGELFF